This T cell receptor beta chain was found in a study of OX40 agonist ivuxolimab in advanced cancers. Study results and limitations: Blood T cells, both CD4+ and CD8+, expanded clonally by week 6 at 0.1 to 3.0 mg/kg. Expanded clones belonging to CD8+ T cells outnumbered, on average, those of CD4+.

The table came from immunoSEQ multiplex PCR; TCRdb's copy has only in-frame clones and leaves some out. This table holds under 13,000 clones, about 77% found once. Worth noting for this clone: The target antigen is unknown.

The sequence was obtained from an adult with an advanced solid tumor such as melanoma, head and neck, liver or kidney cancer. The sequenced sample was CD4+ or CD8+ T cells sorted from blood, obtained in a trial of the OX40 agonist ivuxolimab.

The CDR3 spells CASSVGGQGELFF. CDR3 nucleotides: TGTGCCAGCAGCGTAGGGGGACAGGGTGAGCTGTTTTTT. The chain joins TRBV9 to TRBJ2-2, with TRBD1 identical over 9 bases. V lost 0 bases to trimming and J lost 11 bases; unmatched junction nucleotides: 2. CDR3 length equals 13 residues. Germline CDR1 and CDR2: SGDLS and YYNGEE.